This T cell receptor (beta chain) was captured by sequencing in a study of T cells after yellow fever vaccination. Study results and limitations: Contamination of FACS-sorted repertoires by abundant clonotypes from the bulk population could occur. The booster saw the reappearance of most primary-vaccination clones (about 95% CD4, about 88% CD8).

This clonotype was seen a handful of times. Its antigen is unknown. Trimming removed 0 bases from V and 3 bases from J; junction bases left unmatched: 7. The germline V gene has CDR1 DFQATT and CDR2 SNEGSKA (reference sequence). The CDR3 is 15 amino acids. By 5'RACE template switching, TCR cDNA was produced, with a universal primer site and UMIs added in the process. Via MiXCR, TCRdb re-called the 5' RACE reads, giving one row per CDR3 protein. The sample lists around 550,000 distinct CDR3 sequences, over 15% occurring once. This TCR was recovered from a young man who received the YFV17D yellow fever vaccine. The rearrangement links TRBV20-1 to TRBJ1-2; 7 nucleotides align to TRBD1. The starting material was PBMCs, obtained 15 days after the yellow fever booster vaccination. DNA of the CDR3: TGCAGTGCTAGAGATCACGTTACAGGGGACTATGGCTACACCTTC. This gives the protein CSARDHVTGDYGYTF.